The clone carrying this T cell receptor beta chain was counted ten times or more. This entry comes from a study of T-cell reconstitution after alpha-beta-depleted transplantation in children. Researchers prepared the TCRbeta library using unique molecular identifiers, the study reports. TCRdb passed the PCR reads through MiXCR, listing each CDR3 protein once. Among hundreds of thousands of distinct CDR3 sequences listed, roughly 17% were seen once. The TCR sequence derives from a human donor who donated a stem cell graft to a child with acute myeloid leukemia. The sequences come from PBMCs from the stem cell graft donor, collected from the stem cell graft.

Written as DNA, the CDR3 is TGCAGTGCTACCTTAGCGGGGCTCTACAATGAGCAGTTCTTC. Protein product: CSATLAGLYNEQFF. This rearrangement joins TRBV20-1 to TRBJ2-1; 8 bases match TRBD2. The CDR3 is made up of 14 amino acids. V shed 4 bases and J 3 bases; nucleotides not matched to a gene: 5. Germline-derived CDR1 and CDR2 are DFQATT and SNEGSKA (reference sequence).